The clone carrying this T cell receptor beta chain has at least ten counts. This sample is part of a study of neurological immune-mediated disorders. Unmatched junction bases numbered 15, after V lost 4 bases and J lost 2 bases. CDR1 and CDR2 (germline): SGHTA, FQGNSA. This CDR3 is built from 19 residues. MiXCR was run by TCRdb on the 5' RACE reads, yielding one entry per CDR3 protein. The sample lists over 50,000 distinct CDR3 sequences, roughly 5% occurring once. The receptor was derived from a human donor with multiple sclerosis. The donor label of this sample is uncertain. This chain uses TRBV7-2 with TRBJ2-3; 10 nucleotides align to TRBD2. Material: PBMCs. CDR3 in DNA: TGTGCCAGCAGCTGGCCGGCTTGGGGTAGCGGGGGGCCCACAGATACGCAGTATTTT. This translates into CASSWPAWGSGGPTDTQYF.